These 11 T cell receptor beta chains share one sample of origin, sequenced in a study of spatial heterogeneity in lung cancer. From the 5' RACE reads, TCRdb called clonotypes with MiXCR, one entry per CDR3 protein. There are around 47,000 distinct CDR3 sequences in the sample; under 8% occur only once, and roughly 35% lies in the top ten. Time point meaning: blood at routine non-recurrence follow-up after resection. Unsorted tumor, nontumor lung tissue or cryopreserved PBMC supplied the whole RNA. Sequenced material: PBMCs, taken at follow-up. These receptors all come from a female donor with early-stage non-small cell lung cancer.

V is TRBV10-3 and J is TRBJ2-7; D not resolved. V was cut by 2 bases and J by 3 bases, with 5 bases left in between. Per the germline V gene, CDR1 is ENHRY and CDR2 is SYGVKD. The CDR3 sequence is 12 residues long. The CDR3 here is CAISERSYEQYF. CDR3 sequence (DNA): TGTGCCATCAGTGAGAGGAGCTACGAGCAGTACTTC.

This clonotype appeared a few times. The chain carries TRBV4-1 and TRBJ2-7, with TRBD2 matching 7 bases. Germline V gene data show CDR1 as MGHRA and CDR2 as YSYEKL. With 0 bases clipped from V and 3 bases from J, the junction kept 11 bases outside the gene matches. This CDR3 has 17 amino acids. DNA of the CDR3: TGCGCCAGCAGCCAAGAAAGGTCGGGCGGGGGAGGCTACGAGCAGTACTTC. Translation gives CASSQERSGGGGYEQYF.

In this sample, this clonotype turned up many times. CDR3 amino acids: CASTPWTSGYNEQFF. The DNA for the CDR3 is TGTGCCAGCACCCCCTGGACTAGCGGATACAATGAGCAGTTCTTC. J is TRBJ2-1 and V is TRBV7-2; 10 bases line up with TRBD2. Germline values: CDR1 SGHTA, CDR2 FQGNSA. J lost 4 bases, V lost 7 bases, and 7 bases had no gene match. The CDR3 sequence is 15 residues long. The full variable domain, rest sourced from reference TRBV7-2 and TRBJ2-1, is GAGVSQSPSNKVTEKGKDVELRCDPISGHTALYWYRQSLGQGLEFLIYFQGNSAPDKSGLPSDRFSAERTGGSVSTLTIQRTQQEDSAVYLCASTPWTSGYNEQFFGPGTRLTVL.

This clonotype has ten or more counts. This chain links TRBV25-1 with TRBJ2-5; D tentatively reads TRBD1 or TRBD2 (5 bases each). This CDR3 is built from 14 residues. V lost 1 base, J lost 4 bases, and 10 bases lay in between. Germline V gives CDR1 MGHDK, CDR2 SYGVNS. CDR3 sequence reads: CASSEFSGTETQYF. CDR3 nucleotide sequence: TGTGCCAGCAGTGAATTTTCAGGGACAGAGACCCAGTACTTC.

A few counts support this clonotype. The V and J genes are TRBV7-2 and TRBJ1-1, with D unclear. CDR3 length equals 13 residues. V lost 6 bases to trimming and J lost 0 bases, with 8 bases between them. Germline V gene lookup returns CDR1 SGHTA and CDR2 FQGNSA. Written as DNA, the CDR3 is TGTGCCAGCAGGGTAGGTCTGAACACTGAAGCTTTCTTT. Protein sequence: CASRVGLNTEAFF.

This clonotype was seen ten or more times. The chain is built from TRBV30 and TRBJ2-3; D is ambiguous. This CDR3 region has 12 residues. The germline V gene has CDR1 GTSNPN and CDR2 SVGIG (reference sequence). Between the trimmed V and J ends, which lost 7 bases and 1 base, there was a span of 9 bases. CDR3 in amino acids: CASDPGTDTQYF. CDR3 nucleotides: TGTGCCTCCGACCCTGGCACAGATACGCAGTATTTT. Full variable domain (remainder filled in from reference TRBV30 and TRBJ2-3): SQTIHQWPATLVQPVGSPLSLECTVEGTSNPNLYWYRQAAGRGLQLLFYSVGIGQISSEVPQNLSASRPQDRQFILSSKKLLLSDSGFYLCASDPGTDTQYFGPGTRLTVL.

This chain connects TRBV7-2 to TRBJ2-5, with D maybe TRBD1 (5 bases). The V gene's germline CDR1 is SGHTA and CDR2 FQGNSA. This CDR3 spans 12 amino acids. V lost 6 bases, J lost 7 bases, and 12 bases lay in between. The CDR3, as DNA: TGTGCCAGCAGTATTCCTCAGGGGACCCAGTACTTC. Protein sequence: CASSIPQGTQYF.

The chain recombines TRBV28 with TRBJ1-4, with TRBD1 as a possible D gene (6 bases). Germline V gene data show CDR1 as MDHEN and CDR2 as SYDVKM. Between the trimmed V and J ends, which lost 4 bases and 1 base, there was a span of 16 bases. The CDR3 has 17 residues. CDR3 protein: CASSYPPGQQTNEKLFF. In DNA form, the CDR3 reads TGTGCCAGCAGTTATCCCCCCGGACAGCAAACTAATGAAAAACTGTTTTTT.

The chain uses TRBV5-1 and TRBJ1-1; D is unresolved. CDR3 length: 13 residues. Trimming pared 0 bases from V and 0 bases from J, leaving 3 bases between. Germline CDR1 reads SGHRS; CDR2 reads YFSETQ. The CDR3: CASSLVLNTEAFF. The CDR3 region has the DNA TGCGCCAGCAGCTTGGTTCTGAACACTGAAGCTTTCTTT.

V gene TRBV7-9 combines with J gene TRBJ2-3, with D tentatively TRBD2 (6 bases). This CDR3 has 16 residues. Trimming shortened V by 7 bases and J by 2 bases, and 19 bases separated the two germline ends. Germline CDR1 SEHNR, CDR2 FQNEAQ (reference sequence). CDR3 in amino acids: CASTDILALNTDTQYF. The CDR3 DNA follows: TGTGCCAGCACCGACATCCTAGCGTTGAACACAGATACGCAGTATTTT.

In nucleotides, the CDR3 is TGTGCCACCAAAAGCGGGGGGAACACCGGGGAGCTGTTTTTT. This sequence encodes CATKSGGNTGELFF. This sequence joins TRBV19 and TRBJ2-2, with 8 bases fitting TRBD2. The V segment lost 10 bases and the J segment 1 base; nucleotides outside the gene matches: 5. CDR3 length: 14 residues. Germline V gene data show CDR1 as LNHDA and CDR2 as SQIVND (reference sequence).